This TCR beta chain was found in a study of regulatory T cells in long-lasting Graves disease. The sample's time point: persistent/refractory GD, antithyroid drugs over 5 years with positive TRAb. Generation of the TCR library employed RNA extracted from PBMCs. Criteria from the American Thyroid Association guidelines were applied to diagnose Graves' disease. CDR3-region Arm-PCR and iRepertoire HTBI primers produced the TCR beta libraries. TCRdb reanalysed the multiplex PCR reads using MiXCR and keeps one entry per CDR3 protein. The sample records about 660,000 distinct CDR3 sequences, 25% to 35% being singletons. This sequence originates from a female donor with Graves disease. Source: peripheral blood mononuclear cells (PBMCs), taken when the disease was refractory, from a patient treated with antithyroid drugs.

Here the CDR3 DNA reads TGTGCCAGCAGTTTATCAGTCGCAAGCACTGAAGCTTTCTTT. This translates into CASSLSVASTEAFF. The rearrangement joins TRBV27 to TRBJ1-1, with D unresolved. V lost 0 bases and J 4 bases, leaving 9 bases between the germline ends. This CDR3 region has 14 residues. Looked up from germline, CDR1 is MNHEY and CDR2 is SMNVEV (reference sequence).